This T cell receptor beta chain was found in a study of technical replicates of blood from several donors. The protocol was immunoSEQ multiplex PCR, while the TCRdb copy is restricted to in-frame clones and leaves out a portion. The data show about 56,000 clones, 90% to 95% seen once. V lost 6 bases, J lost 4 bases, and 14 bases lay in between. CDR3 length: 15 residues. Germline V gives CDR1 SGHKS, CDR2 YYEKEE (reference sequence). This TCR derives from a human donor in good health. Some clones in this sample may be carry-over from other donors' samples. This chain links TRBV5-5 with TRBJ2-6, with a possible D match to TRBD1 (6 bases). Sequencing was performed on PBMCs. This chain's CDR3 is CASNVGAPGANVLTF. The CDR3 DNA reads TGTGCCAGCAACGTGGGGGCGCCAGGGGCCAACGTCCTGACTTTC. The complete variable domain, with remaining parts taken from reference TRBV5-5 and TRBJ2-6, reads DAGVTQSPTHLIKTRGQQVTLRCSPISGHKSVSWYQQVLGQGPQFIFQYYEKEERGRGNFPDRFSARQFPNYSSELNVNALLLGDSALYLCASNVGAPGANVLTFGAGSRLTVL.